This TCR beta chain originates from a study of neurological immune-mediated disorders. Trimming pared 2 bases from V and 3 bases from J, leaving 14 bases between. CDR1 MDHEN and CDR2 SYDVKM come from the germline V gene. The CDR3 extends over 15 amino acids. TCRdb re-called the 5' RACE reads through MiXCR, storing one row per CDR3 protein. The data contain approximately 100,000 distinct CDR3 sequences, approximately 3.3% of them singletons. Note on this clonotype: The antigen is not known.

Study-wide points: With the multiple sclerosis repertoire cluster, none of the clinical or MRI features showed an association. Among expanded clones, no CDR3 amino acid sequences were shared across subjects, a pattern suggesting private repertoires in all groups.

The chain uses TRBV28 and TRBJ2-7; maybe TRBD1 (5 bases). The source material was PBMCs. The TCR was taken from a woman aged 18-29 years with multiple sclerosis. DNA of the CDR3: TGTGCCAGCAGTTTAACGGGCAGGGTTATCTACGAGCAGTACTTC. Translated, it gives CASSLTGRVIYEQYF. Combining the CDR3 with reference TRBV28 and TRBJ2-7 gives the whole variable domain DVKVTQSSRYLVKRTGEKVFLECVQDMDHENMFWYRQDPGLGLRLIYFSYDVKMKEKGDIPEGYSVSREKKERFSLILESASTNQTSMYLCASSLTGRVIYEQYFGPGTRLTVT.